This paragraph covers one T cell receptor (beta chain) sequence. This receptor's antigen is unknown. Qualities for individual bases were not recorded, and no much larger clone is one base off. The data derive from a study of T-cell memory formation after mild COVID-19 (dated by TCRdb to the early 2020s). Some background on the complete study: TCR sequence clusters from the two donors were found to be largely donor specific. The cohort was made up of two young adult volunteers, one female and one male, who were previously healthy. T-cell clones expanding and contracting after mild COVID-19 in a couple of donors were tracked by longitudinal TCRalpha and TCRbeta repertoire sequencing.

The listed sequencing device is Illumina NovaSeq 6000. TCRalpha and TCRbeta cDNA libraries were constructed by 5'RACE with constant-segment primers, with sample barcodes and unique molecular identifiers being introduced. Trizol reagent was used to extract RNA from every sample. Libraries were amplified in two PCR steps, with a second sample barcode and Illumina TruSeq adapters added in the second step. Sequencing of the libraries was done on an Illumina NovaSeq, producing 2 x 150 bp paired-end reads. The authors' analysis ran thus. Reads were demultiplexed and collapsed into UMI-guided consensus sequences with migec v1.2.7. Using mixcr v2.1.11, UMI consensuses were aligned to TRA and TRB V and J templates and then assembled into clonotypes. Expanded or contracted clonotypes were those called significant by both edgeR and NoisET, with noise models trained on biological replicates. edgeR calls used a false discovery rate-adjusted p below 0.01 and a log2 fold-change threshold of 1. PCA with hierarchical clustering of max-normalized trajectories of the 1000 most abundant clonotypes was used as exploratory dynamics analysis. Separately sequenced CD4+ and CD8+ repertoires were used to assign the CD4 or CD8 phenotype of responding clones. TCRdb ran its own pipeline on the public reads, namely fastp trimming at Q25 and MiXCR clone calling, and kept in-frame beta chains. A single entry per CDR3 protein holds the most common genes and DNA from its merged rows. None of the V and J calls come from the authors' own analysis; TCRdb made them. The sample table records about 270,000 distinct CDR3 sequences; over 15% of these occur just once. 2.1% of the sample is in the top ten clones.

The investigation overall reported the following: The study included only a couple of mild cases, and larger cohorts that include severe cases with pre-infection samples were judged to be necessary. Some responding clones were found in pre-infection memory, which suggests that pre-existing cross-reactive memory T cells took part in the SARS-CoV-2 response. Contracting CD4+ clones were located mainly in the CM and EM memory subsets, whereas CD8+ clones were found to be enriched in EMRA. Balanced CD4/CD8 phenotypes were observed for clones contracting from day 15 to 85, whereas a bias towards CD4+ was observed for a second wave of clones expanding from day 15 to 37. SARS-CoV-2 specificity of the second-wave clones peaking on day 37 was not confirmed.

The CDR3 goes from the cysteine to the phenylalanine over 14 residues. The sequence is cut down to CDR3 DNA, 42 bases in frame from base 1. At the junction V is shortened by 4 bases and J by 5 bases; bases outside the gene matches: 5. According to the germline V gene, CDR1 reads SGHTA and CDR2 reads FQGNSA. Ficoll-Paque density gradient centrifugation was the method used to isolate PBMCs. The V and J genes are TRBV7-2 and TRBJ1-1; 9 middle bases align to TRBD1. The origin of this receptor is an adult woman who had mild COVID-19 (a few samples of this study predate the infection). The sample titles of this study are shuffled in the database, so cell type and time point are left out; the donor was told from shared clones. The material sequenced was PBMCs or a T cell subset sorted from them (not recorded which). The DNA sequence follows: TGTGCCAGCAGCTCGGACAGGGGAAGGACTGAAGCTTTCTTT. This gives the protein CASSSDRGRTEAFF. The reference TRBV7-2 and TRBJ1-1 proteins fill in what lies around the CDR3, so the full variable domain reads GAGVSQSPSNKVTEKGKDVELRCDPISGHTALYWYRQSLGQGLEFLIYFQGNSAPDKSGLPSDRFSAERTGGSVSTLTIQRTQQEDSAVYLCASSSDRGRTEAFFGQGTRLTVV.